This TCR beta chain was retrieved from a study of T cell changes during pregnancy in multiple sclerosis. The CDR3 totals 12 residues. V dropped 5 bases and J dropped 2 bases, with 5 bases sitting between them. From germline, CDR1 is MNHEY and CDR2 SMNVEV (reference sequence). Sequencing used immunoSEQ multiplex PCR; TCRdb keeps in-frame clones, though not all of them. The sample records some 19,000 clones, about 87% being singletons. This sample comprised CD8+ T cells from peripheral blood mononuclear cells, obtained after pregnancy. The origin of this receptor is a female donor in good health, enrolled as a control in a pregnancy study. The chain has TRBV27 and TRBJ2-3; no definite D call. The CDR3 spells CASSLPTDTQYF. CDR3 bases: TGTGCCAGCAGTCTCCCCACAGATACGCAGTATTTT.